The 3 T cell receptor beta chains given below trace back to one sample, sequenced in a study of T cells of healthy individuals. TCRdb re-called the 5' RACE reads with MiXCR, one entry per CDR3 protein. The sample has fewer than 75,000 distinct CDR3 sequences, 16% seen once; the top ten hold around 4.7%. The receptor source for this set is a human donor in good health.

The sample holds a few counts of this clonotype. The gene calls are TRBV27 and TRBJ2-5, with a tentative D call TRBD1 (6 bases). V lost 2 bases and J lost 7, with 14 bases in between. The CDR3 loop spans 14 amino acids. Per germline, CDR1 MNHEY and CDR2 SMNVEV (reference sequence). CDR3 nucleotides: TGTGCCAGCAGTTTACTCAGGGGCAGTGGGACCCAGTACTTC. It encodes CASSLLRGSGTQYF.

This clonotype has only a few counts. The DNA of the CDR3 is TGTGCCAGCAGTGACTCGGGCGAATTCGTTAGCACAGATACGCAGTATTTT. Protein sequence: CASSDSGEFVSTDTQYF. The chain links TRBV6-4 to TRBJ2-3; D not certain. The CDR3 has 17 residues. Looked up from germline, CDR1 is MRHNA and CDR2 is SNTAGT. The germline V and J ends were trimmed by 0 bases and 0 bases, with 13 bases remaining between them.

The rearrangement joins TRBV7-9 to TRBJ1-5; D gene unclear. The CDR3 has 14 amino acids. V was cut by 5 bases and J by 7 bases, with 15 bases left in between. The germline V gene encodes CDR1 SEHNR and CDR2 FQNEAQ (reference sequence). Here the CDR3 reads CASSPPGRGQPQHF. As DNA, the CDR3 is TGTGCCAGCAGCCCTCCTGGTAGAGGCCAGCCCCAGCATTTT.